This T cell receptor beta chain came from a study of vaccination effects on CD4 cells after COVID-19. ViraFEST used viral peptide pools to expand antigen-specific CD4+ T cells before sequencing. Having been cultured for less than 12 days, the cells underwent CD4+ T cell isolation. None of the vaccinated had previously contracted SARS-CoV-2, and their nucleocapsid antibodies tested negative. Trimming removed 6 bases from V and 4 bases from J, with 12 bases in between. The CDR3 sequence is 13 residues long. Worth noting for this clone: Its antigen is currently unknown.

Some clones are missing from TCRdb's copy, which holds only in-frame ones; the method was immunoSEQ multiplex PCR. The top ten hold less than 3% of the sample, which has tens of thousands of clones, 60% to 75% seen once. The receptor comes from a human donor who received a COVID-19 vaccine. The rearrangement uses TRBV12-3 or TRBV12-4 and TRBJ2-5, with D maybe TRBD2 (6 bases). This specimen was CD4+ T cells from PBMCs cultured with HCoV-NL63 spike peptides, taken before COVID-19 vaccination. CDR3 sequence: CASRGAGRETQYF. CDR3 sequence (DNA): TGTGCCAGCAGGGGTGCGGGGCGAGAGACCCAGTACTTC.